This TCR beta chain was captured in a study of T cells after yellow fever vaccination. Study-level information: Any fraction with a low cell number was prepared using SMART-Seq v4 Ultra Low Input.

A process of 5'RACE template switching, which added a universal primer site and UMIs, was used to make TCR cDNA. TCRdb re-analysed the 5' RACE reads in MiXCR, keeping a single row per CDR3 protein. There are 600,000 to 750,000 distinct CDR3 sequences in the sample; 9% to 15% occur only once, and about 15% lies in the top ten. This clonotype was recorded a few times. Its antigen is not identified. Broader study findings: Among primary-vaccination clones, most reappeared after the booster, at 95% to 96% for CD4 and under 90% for CD8. A limited proportion of clonotypes was detected within both the CD4 and CD8 compartments.

The germline V gene encodes CDR1 SEHNR and CDR2 FQNEAQ (reference sequence). V lost 8 bases, J lost 6 bases, and 10 bases lay in between. The length of the CDR3 is 11 residues. The sequence derives from a man younger than 45 who received the YFV17D yellow fever vaccine. This sequence joins TRBV7-9 and TRBJ2-5; D might be TRBD2 (5 bases). Sequencing used PBMCs, obtained on the day of the yellow fever booster vaccination. CDR3 amino acids: CASEGPKTQYF. DNA for the CDR3: TGTGCCAGCGAGGGCCCCAAGACCCAGTACTTC.